These 13 T cell receptor beta chains were all obtained from the same sample, sequenced in a study of cytomegalovirus exposure and HLA in healthy donors. Data came from immunoSEQ multiplex PCR; TCRdb stores just in-frame clones and leaves some out. This table has more than 80,000 clones, 88% appearing once. Input material: PBMCs. The receptors stem from a woman aged 18 to 35 in good health and CMV-seropositive.

The CDR3 region has the DNA TGCGCCAGCAGCCAATACCGGGACAGGGGGACGAGGGACTATGGCTACACCTTC. Residues: CASSQYRDRGTRDYGYTF. The gene calls are TRBV4-1 and TRBJ1-2; TRBD1 matches 11 bases. The CDR3 runs to 18 residues. V was pared by 2 bases and J by 3 bases, with 11 bases of the junction left unmatched. Germline loops: CDR1 MGHRA, CDR2 YSYEKL.

The chain uses TRBV7-9 and TRBJ1-3; D uncertain. Trimming cost V 2 bases and J 2 bases, with 13 bases left between them. This CDR3 contains 16 residues. The germline CDR1 and CDR2 sequences are SEHNR and FQNEAQ (reference sequence). The CDR3, as DNA: TGTGCCAGCAGCTTATTCACTGGAGGAGCTGGAAACACCATATATTTT. It specifies CASSLFTGGAGNTIYF.

The chain couples TRBV27 to TRBJ2-2, with D maybe TRBD2 (5 bases). CDR3 length equals 16 residues. Trimming took off 4 bases at V and 4 bases at J, with 16 bases between the two ends. Germline lookup yields CDR1 MNHEY and CDR2 SMNVEV (reference sequence). This CDR3 is CASSSRVTRGTGELFF. The CDR3 DNA sequence: TGTGCCAGCAGTTCCCGTGTAACACGGGGCACCGGGGAGCTGTTTTTT.

The rearrangement joins TRBV6-5 to TRBJ1-4, with 8 nucleotides matching TRBD1. Trimming at V came to 6 bases and at J to 4 bases, leaving 4 bases not matched to a gene. Germline V CDR1 and CDR2: MNHEY, SVGAGI. The CDR3 is 14 residues long. CDR3 sequence reads: CASSKGQVNEKLFF. The CDR3 DNA is TGTGCCAGCAGCAAGGGACAGGTTAATGAAAAACTGTTTTTT.

The rearrangement joins TRBV14 to TRBJ2-7; 8 nucleotides line up with TRBD1. Germline lookup yields CDR1 SGHDN and CDR2 FVKESK. This CDR3 region has 15 residues. The V segment lost 4 bases and the J segment 5 bases; nucleotides outside the gene matches: 10. The DNA of the CDR3 is TGTGCCAGCAGCCCTTTCGGACAGGGCTACCACGAGCAGTACTTC. As protein: CASSPFGQGYHEQYF. The full variable domain, with the rest looked up from reference TRBV14 and TRBJ2-7, is EAGVTQFPSHSVIEKGQTVTLRCDPISGHDNLYWYRRVMGKEIKFLLHFVKESKQDESGMPNNRFLAERTGGTYSTLKVQPAELEDSGVYFCASSPFGQGYHEQYFGPGTRLTVT.

The chain has TRBV29-1 and TRBJ2-2; D is unresolved. The ends were cut back, 7 bases at V and 5 bases at J, with 5 bases in the middle. This CDR3 is 10 amino acids long. Germline V gives CDR1 SQVTM, CDR2 ANQGSEA. The CDR3 loop reads CSALTGELFF. The CDR3 DNA is TGCAGCGCTCTTACCGGGGAGCTGTTTTTT.

This rearrangement joins TRBV27 to TRBJ1-2, with 8 positions matching TRBD1. This CDR3 region has 14 residues. From germline, CDR1 is MNHEY and CDR2 SMNVEV (reference sequence). The junction had 8 bases not matched to a gene; V was cut back by 4 bases and J by 7 bases. Here the CDR3 reads CASSSSDRVGGYTF. CDR3 in DNA: TGTGCCAGCAGTTCCTCGGACAGGGTTGGTGGCTACACCTTC.

The gene calls are TRBV13 and TRBJ1-4; no clear D. Per germline, CDR1 PRHDT and CDR2 FYEKMQ (reference sequence). The CDR3 runs to 14 residues. The germline V and J ends were trimmed by 5 bases and 4 bases, with 11 bases remaining between them. The CDR3 reads CASSPRRFNEKLFF. The CDR3 bases are TGTGCCAGCAGCCCGCGGAGATTTAATGAAAAACTGTTTTTT.

This clone was seen a single time. The sample carries other DNA sequences with the same CDR3. The chain has TRBV28 and TRBJ2-7, with a possible D match to TRBD1 (5 bases). The CDR3 length is 12 residues. Trimming left V 2 bases short and J 4 bases short, with 6 bases between. Germline V gene sequence: CDR1 MDHEN, CDR2 SYDVKM. The CDR3 loop reads CASSLTGYEQYF. The CDR3 nucleotides are TGTGCCAGCAGTTTAACAGGTTACGAGCAGTACTTC.

This clone was picked up a small number of times. The chain joins TRBV18 to TRBJ2-2, with D possibly TRBD2 on 6 matching bases. The CDR3 has 15 residues. Germline CDR1 reads KGHSH; CDR2 reads LQKENI. Trimming left V 2 bases short and J 5 bases short, with 12 bases between. CDR3 region: CASSPGQGGTGELFF. The CDR3 coding sequence is TGTGCCAGCTCACCAGGGCAGGGAGGAACCGGGGAGCTGTTTTTT.

J is TRBJ1-1 and V is TRBV28; perhaps TRBD1 as D (5 bases). The CDR3 length is 15 residues. The V gene lost 5 bases and the J gene lost 1 base, with 14 bases spanning the gap. CDR1 is MDHEN and CDR2 is SYDVKM in the germline V gene. The CDR3 loop is CASSPGGPTNTEAFF. The DNA of the CDR3 is TGTGCCAGCAGTCCCGGGGGACCGACGAACACTGAAGCTTTCTTT.

The V call is TRBV9, the J call TRBJ1-4; the match to TRBD1 covers 9 bases. V lost 4 bases to trimming and J lost 6 bases; unmatched junction nucleotides: 4. Germline assignment: CDR1 SGDLS and CDR2 YYNGEE. The CDR3 covers 14 residues. Here the CDR3 DNA reads TGTGCCAGCAGCATAACAGGGGGCCATGAAAAACTGTTTTTT. Translating it yields CASSITGGHEKLFF.

The V call is TRBV15, the J call TRBJ2-1; no clear D. The CDR3 runs to 15 residues. V lost 0 bases, J lost 4 bases, and 10 bases lay in between. Germline V gives CDR1 LNHNV, CDR2 YYDKDF (reference sequence). CDR3 in DNA: TGTGCCACCAGCAGAGATCGTCTATCTTACAATGAGCAGTTCTTC. Encoded protein: CATSRDRLSYNEQFF.